This section outlines one T cell receptor (beta chain) sequence together with its context. This CDR3 is 14 amino acids long. CDR1 MDHEN and CDR2 SYDVKM come from the germline V gene. The germline V and J ends were trimmed by 5 bases and 3 bases, with 14 bases remaining between them. The sample belongs to a study of blood T cell repertoires in COVID-19. The protocol was immunoSEQ multiplex PCR, while the TCRdb copy is restricted to in-frame clones and leaves out a portion. The table shows hundreds of thousands of clones, with 75% to 90% occurring only once. The chain is built from TRBV28 and TRBJ2-7; D perhaps matches TRBD2 (6 bases). Input material: PBMCs or T cells enriched from blood (not recorded which). The receptor's source is a man under 40 who had recovered from COVID-19. The DNA for the CDR3 is TGTGCCAGCAGTCCTAGGGACTGGAACTACGAGCAGTACTTC. This encodes CASSPRDWNYEQYF.